The 25 T cell receptor beta chains given below trace back to one sample, sequenced in a study of blood T cell repertoires in COVID-19. Profiled with immunoSEQ multiplex PCR; TCRdb holds only in-frame clones, not every one. The sample contains roughly 150,000 clones, approximately 82% of which appear only once. Material for sequencing was PBMCs or T cells enriched from blood (not recorded which). The receptors derive from a man in his fifties or sixties who had recovered from COVID-19.

V and J are TRBV18 and TRBJ2-1, with D possibly matching TRBD1 (6 bases). The CDR3 is 15 amino acids. Per germline, CDR1 KGHSH and CDR2 LQKENI. Trimming pared 0 bases from V and 2 bases from J, leaving 8 bases between. The CDR3, as DNA: TGTGCCAGCTCACCACCGAGGACAGCCTACAATGAGCAGTTCTTC. Translation: CASSPPRTAYNEQFF.

The chain joins TRBV3-1 (or the pseudogene TRBV3-2) to TRBJ1-6; TRBD1 matches 9 bases. Germline loops: CDR1 LGHDT, CDR2 YNNKEL (reference sequence). The CDR3 is made up of 16 amino acids. J gave up 10 bases and V 0 bases, and 7 bases lay outside the gene matches. This CDR3 is CASSQEPRDRVSPLHF. The CDR3 coding sequence is TGTGCCAGCAGCCAAGAGCCCCGGGACAGGGTCTCACCCCTCCACTTT.

The chain recombines TRBV19 with TRBJ1-2, with 9 bases identical to TRBD1. The germline V gene has CDR1 LNHDA and CDR2 SQIVND (reference sequence). This CDR3 has 16 amino acids. J gave up 1 base and V 6 bases, and 9 bases lay outside the gene matches. The CDR3: CASSSPQGAFNYGYTF. The CDR3 bases are TGTGCCAGTAGCTCTCCACAGGGGGCCTTTAACTATGGCTACACCTTC.

The gene calls are TRBV2 and TRBJ1-6; TRBD1 matches 8 bases. Germline V CDR1 and CDR2: SNHLY, FYNNEI. V gave up 2 bases and J gave up 7 bases; unmatched junction bases: 4. The CDR3 loop spans 15 amino acids. CDR3 nucleotide sequence: TGTGCCAGCAGTGAACAGGGGGCAACAAATTCACCCCTCCACTTT. Protein: CASSEQGATNSPLHF.

The J gene is TRBJ2-1, the V gene TRBV11-2, with D maybe TRBD2 (5 bases). Per the germline V gene, CDR1 is SGHAT and CDR2 is FQNNGV. Trimming shortened V by 5 bases and J by 8 bases, and 31 bases separated the two germline ends. This CDR3 is built from 19 residues. CDR3 in amino acids: CASSPLAPRRWKEGHEQFF. CDR3 bases: TGTGCCAGCAGCCCTTTAGCCCCTCGGAGGTGGAAAGAGGGCCATGAGCAGTTCTTC. Full variable domain (outside the CDR3, taken from reference TRBV11-2 and TRBJ2-1): EAGVAQSPRYKIIEKRQSVAFWCNPISGHATLYWYQQILGQGPKLLIQFQNNGVVDDSQLPKDRFSAERLKGVDSTLKIQPAKLEDSAVYLCASSPLAPRRWKEGHEQFFGPGTRLTVL.

The rearrangement uses TRBV11-3 and TRBJ1-3, with TRBD1 matching over 7 bases. V lost 5 bases to trimming and J lost 4 bases; unmatched junction nucleotides: 20. The CDR3 extends over 19 amino acids. Germline V gene data show CDR1 as SGHNT and CDR2 as YENEEA. The CDR3 loop reads CASSPRGFIDRAVGNTIYF. The CDR3 nucleotides read TGTGCCAGCAGCCCGCGGGGTTTTATAGACAGGGCAGTAGGAAACACCATATATTTT. Filled out from reference TRBV11-3 and TRBJ1-3, the complete variable domain reads EAGVVQSPRYKIIEKKQPVAFWCNPISGHNTLYWYLQNLGQGPELLIRYENEEAVDDSQLPKDRFSAERLKGVDSTLKIQPAELGDSAVYLCASSPRGFIDRAVGNTIYFGEGSWLTVV.

A word on this clone: At one boundary the junction diverges from the germline segment, which might be a read error. The chain combines TRBV7-7 with TRBJ2-5; 7 bases map to TRBD2. CDR1 is SSHAT, CDR2 FNYEAQ, per germline (reference sequence). This CDR3 is 15 amino acids long. Here the CDR3 DNA reads TGTGCTAGCAGCCCAGAAGGTTGGGGGGGAGAGACCCAGTACTTC. This codes for CASSPEGWGGETQYF.

About this clone itself: The same CDR3 also results from other DNA sequences found in this sample. This chain connects TRBV7-3 to TRBJ1-1; D not certain. This CDR3 is built from 13 residues. Trimming removed 2 bases from V and 1 base from J, with 5 bases in between. The germline V gene encodes CDR1 SGHTA and CDR2 FQGTGA. The CDR3, as DNA: TGTGCCAGCAGCTTAGGGCAGAACACTGAAGCTTTCTTT. As protein: CASSLGQNTEAFF. The variable domain in full, with the rest retrieved from reference TRBV7-3 and TRBJ1-1, is GAGVSQTPSNKVTEKGKYVELRCDPISGHTALYWYRQSLGQGPEFLIYFQGTGAADDSGLPNDRFFAVRPEGSVSTLKIQRTERGDSAVYLCASSLGQNTEAFFGQGTRLTVV.

The chain links TRBV7-2 to TRBJ2-3; 11 bases line up with TRBD2. J lost 4 bases, V lost 5 bases, and 17 bases had no gene match. This CDR3 region has 19 residues. Germline V gene sequence: CDR1 SGHTA, CDR2 FQGNSA. Here the CDR3 reads CASSTPGTSGIYTSDTQYF. CDR3 coding DNA: TGTGCCAGCAGCACGCCCGGGACTAGCGGAATTTATACGTCAGATACGCAGTATTTT.

The J gene is TRBJ2-3, the V gene TRBV7-6; 8 nucleotides line up with TRBD2. Germline loops: CDR1 SGHVS, CDR2 FNYEAQ. This CDR3 is built from 15 residues. V shed 1 base, J shed 3 bases, and the junction held 3 bases outside the gene matches. The CDR3: CASSLGGGRTDTQYF. The CDR3 DNA follows: TGTGCCAGCAGCTTAGGGGGCGGGAGGACAGATACGCAGTATTTT.

V is TRBV7-3 and J is TRBJ1-1, with D uncertain. V was trimmed by 0 bases and J by 0 bases, leaving 8 bases between them. The germline V gene has CDR1 SGHTA and CDR2 FQGTGA. CDR3 length equals 15 residues. In DNA, the CDR3 is TGTGCCAGCAGCTTAACGCCGGTTATGAACACTGAAGCTTTCTTT. This gives the protein CASSLTPVMNTEAFF.

V and J are TRBV7-9 and TRBJ2-1, with 12 nucleotides matching TRBD2. The CDR3 runs 16 residues. CDR1 SEHNR and CDR2 FQNEAQ come from the germline V gene (reference sequence). The V and J ends lost 6 bases and 2 bases, in that order; junction bases with no gene match: 5. Here the CDR3 reads CASRALAGGPYNEQFF. The CDR3 DNA follows: TGTGCCAGCAGGGCGCTAGCGGGAGGGCCCTACAATGAGCAGTTCTTC.

The V and J genes are TRBV13 and TRBJ2-2; D is possibly TRBD1 (5 bases). The length of the CDR3 is 17 residues. Germline V gene data show CDR1 as PRHDT and CDR2 as FYEKMQ (reference sequence). V gave up 4 bases and J gave up 2 bases, with 17 bases separating them. The CDR3 coding sequence is TGTGCCAGCAGCTCATTTAGACAGACTGGCAACACCGGGGAGCTGTTTTTT. Protein product: CASSSFRQTGNTGELFF.

The chain recombines TRBV9 with TRBJ1-6, with a tentative D call TRBD1 (5 bases). In germline, CDR1 is SGDLS, CDR2 YYNGEE. The germline V and J ends were trimmed by 0 bases and 6 bases, with 13 bases remaining between them. This CDR3 has 16 amino acids. The CDR3 coding sequence is TGTGCCAGCAGCGTAGTTGGGAAGGGGCTTAATTCACCCCTCCACTTT. Translating gives CASSVVGKGLNSPLHF.

The rearrangement joins TRBV28 to TRBJ1-1; no clear D. Trimming shortened V by 2 bases and J by 1 base, and 8 bases separated the two germline ends. The length of the CDR3 is 14 residues. Germline CDR1 MDHEN, CDR2 SYDVKM. CDR3 in amino acids: CASSLSPGNTEAFF. CDR3 bases: TGTGCCAGCAGTTTAAGTCCAGGGAACACTGAAGCTTTCTTT.

The chain has TRBV7-9 and TRBJ2-7; the D gene is possibly TRBD2 (6 bases). Germline CDR1 is SEHNR and CDR2 is FQNEAQ (reference sequence). V lost 3 bases and J lost 4, with 13 bases in between. This CDR3 has 14 amino acids. Here the CDR3 DNA reads TGTGCCAGCAGCTTGTACGGGGGACCTTACGAGCAGTACTTC. Amino acid sequence: CASSLYGGPYEQYF.

J is TRBJ2-7 and V is TRBV7-2; a weak D match, TRBD1 (6 bases). The germline V gene encodes CDR1 SGHTA and CDR2 FQGNSA. Trimming took off 2 bases at V and 1 base at J, with 12 bases between the two ends. There are 15 residues in the CDR3. DNA of the CDR3: TGTGCCAGCAGCTTAATTGGGACACAGTCCTACGAGCAGTACTTC. The encoded protein is CASSLIGTQSYEQYF.

This chain connects TRBV3-1 (or the pseudogene TRBV3-2) to TRBJ2-2, with TRBD2 identical over 9 bases. CDR3 length: 16 residues. The germline V gene has CDR1 LGHDT and CDR2 YNNKEL (reference sequence). J was trimmed by 4 bases and V by 4 bases; bases with no gene match: 7. The CDR3 loop reads CASSPKRGAGTGELFF. CDR3 sequence (DNA): TGTGCCAGCAGCCCAAAGCGGGGGGCGGGCACCGGGGAGCTGTTTTTT.

This chain joins TRBV5-1 and TRBJ1-5; TRBD1 agrees at 10 bases. The length of the CDR3 is 15 residues. V lost 1 base, J lost 7 bases, and 5 bases stayed unmatched. CDR1 is SGHRS, CDR2 YFSETQ, per germline. CDR3 sequence: CASSLSTGGGQPQHF. The CDR3 coding sequence is TGCGCCAGCAGCTTGTCGACAGGGGGCGGACAGCCCCAGCATTTT.

Here the CDR3 reads CATQGPANTGELFF. In DNA, the CDR3 is TGTGCTACGCAGGGGCCCGCGAACACCGGGGAGCTGTTTTTT. The V and J genes are TRBV7-2 and TRBJ2-2, with TRBD1 as a possible D gene (6 bases). CDR1 and CDR2 (germline): SGHTA, FQGNSA. This CDR3 is built from 14 residues.

This chain links TRBV5-1 with TRBJ2-7; 7 nucleotides agree with TRBD1. J gave up 5 bases and V 4 bases, and 6 bases lay outside the gene matches. The CDR3 loop spans 13 amino acids. The germline V gene encodes CDR1 SGHRS and CDR2 YFSETQ. The CDR3 reads CASSLNRGHEQYF. The CDR3 nucleotides are TGCGCCAGCAGCCTTAACAGGGGCCACGAGCAGTACTTC. Filled out from reference TRBV5-1 and TRBJ2-7, the complete variable domain reads KAGVTQTPRYLIKTRGQQVTLSCSPISGHRSVSWYQQTPGQGLQFLFEYFSETQRNKGNFPGRFSGRQFSNSRSEMNVSTLELGDSALYLCASSLNRGHEQYFGPGTRLTVT.

The chain links TRBV12-5 to TRBJ1-3; 9 bases are a match to TRBD1. The CDR3 covers 19 residues. V lost 2 bases and J lost 0; bases outside the gene matches: 11. Germline CDR1 LGHNT, CDR2 FRNRAP. The CDR3 is CASGLSYGQGYSSGNTIYF. DNA for the CDR3: TGTGCTAGTGGTTTGAGCTACGGACAGGGGTATTCCTCTGGAAACACCATATATTTT. The full variable domain, completed using reference TRBV12-5 and TRBJ1-3, is DARVTQTPRHKVTEMGQEVTMRCQPILGHNTVFWYRQTMMQGLELLAYFRNRAPLDDSGMPKDRFSAEMPDATLATLKIQPSEPRDSAVYFCASGLSYGQGYSSGNTIYFGEGSWLTVV.

The chain links TRBV5-4 to TRBJ1-1; 9 bases agree with TRBD1. This CDR3 has 13 amino acids. The germline CDR1 and CDR2 sequences are SGHNT and YYREEE (reference sequence). With 4 bases clipped from V and 8 bases from J, the junction kept 6 bases outside the gene matches. CDR3 residues: CASSPQGAAEAFF. The CDR3 nucleotides read TGTGCCAGCAGCCCACAGGGGGCGGCGGAAGCTTTCTTT.

CDR3 amino acids: CASSGTGSRTDTQYF. DNA of the CDR3: TGCGCCAGCAGCGGGACAGGGAGCCGCACAGATACGCAGTATTTT. The chain employs TRBV5-1 and TRBJ2-3, with 9 nucleotides matching TRBD1. V shed 4 bases, J shed 1 base, and the junction held 4 bases outside the gene matches. This CDR3 comprises 15 residues. CDR1 is SGHRS and CDR2 is YFSETQ in the germline V gene.

The chain joins TRBV28 to TRBJ2-1, with D tentatively TRBD1 (6 bases). Per germline, CDR1 MDHEN and CDR2 SYDVKM. With 5 bases removed from V and 12 bases from J, the gap between germline ends came to 20 bases. The CDR3 extends over 14 amino acids. The CDR3 protein is CASSLGARSGSQFF. Written as DNA, the CDR3 is TGTGCCAGCAGTCTGGGGGCCCGCTCTGGATCGCAGTTCTTC.